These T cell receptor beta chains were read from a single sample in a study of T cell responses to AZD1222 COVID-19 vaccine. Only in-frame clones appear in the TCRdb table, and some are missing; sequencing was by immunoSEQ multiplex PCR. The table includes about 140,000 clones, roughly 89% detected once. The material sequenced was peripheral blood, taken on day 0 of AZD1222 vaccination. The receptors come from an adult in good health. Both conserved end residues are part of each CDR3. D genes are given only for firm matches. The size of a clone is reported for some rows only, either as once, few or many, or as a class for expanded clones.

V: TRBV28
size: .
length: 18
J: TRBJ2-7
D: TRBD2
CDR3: CASSLSGAGGGFLDEQYF
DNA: TGTGCCAGCAGTTTATCAGGGGCGGGGGGCGGTTTTTTGGACGAGCAGTACTTC

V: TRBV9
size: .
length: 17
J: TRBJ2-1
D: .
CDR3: CASSERQSGLGRNEQFF
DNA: TGTGCCAGCAGCGAGCGACAGTCTGGGCTTGGGCGCAATGAGCAGTTCTTC

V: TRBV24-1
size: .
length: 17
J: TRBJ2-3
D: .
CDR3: CATSDLPVEGSTDTQYF
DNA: TGTGCCACCAGTGATTTGCCGGTCGAGGGGAGCACAGATACGCAGTATTTT

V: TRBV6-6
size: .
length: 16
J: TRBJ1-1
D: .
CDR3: CASSPYRPSMNTEAFF
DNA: TGTGCCAGCAGTCCATATAGACCGTCAATGAACACTGAAGCTTTCTTT

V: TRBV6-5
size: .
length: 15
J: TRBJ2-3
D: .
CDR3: CASSRRTVGTDTQYF
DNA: TGTGCCAGCAGTCGTCGGACGGTGGGGACAGATACGCAGTATTTT

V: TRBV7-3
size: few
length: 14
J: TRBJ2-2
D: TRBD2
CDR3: CASSSSGGPGELFF
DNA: TGTGCCAGCAGTTCTAGCGGGGGACCTGGGGAGCTGTTTTTT

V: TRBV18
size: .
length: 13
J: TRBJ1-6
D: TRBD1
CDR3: CASSWDRNSPLHF
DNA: TGTGCCAGCTCATGGGACAGGAATTCACCCCTCCACTTT

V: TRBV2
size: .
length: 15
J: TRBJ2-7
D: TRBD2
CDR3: CASNNGGRARNEQYF
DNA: TGTGCCAGCAATAATGGCGGGAGGGCCCGGAACGAGCAGTACTTC

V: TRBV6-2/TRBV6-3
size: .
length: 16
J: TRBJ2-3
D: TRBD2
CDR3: CASSLLAEGYQDTQYF
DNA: TGTGCCAGCAGTTTGCTAGCGGAGGGGTACCAAGATACGCAGTATTTT

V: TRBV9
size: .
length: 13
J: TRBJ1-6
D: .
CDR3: CASSVADNSPLHF
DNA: TGTGCCAGCAGCGTAGCGGATAATTCACCCCTCCACTTT

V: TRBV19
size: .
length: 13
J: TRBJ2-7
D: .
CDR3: CASSIADLYEQYF
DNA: TGTGCCAGTAGTATTGCGGACCTCTACGAGCAGTACTTC

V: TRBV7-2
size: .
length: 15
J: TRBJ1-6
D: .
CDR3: CASSLSGSYNSPLHF
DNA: TGTGCCAGCAGCTTATCTGGCTCCTATAATTCACCCCTCCACTTT

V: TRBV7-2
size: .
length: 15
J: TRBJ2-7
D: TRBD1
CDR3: CASSFYVTGSYEQYF
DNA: TGTGCCAGCAGCTTCTACGTGACAGGGTCGTACGAGCAGTACTTC

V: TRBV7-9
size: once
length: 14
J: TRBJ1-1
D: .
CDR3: CASRVNRERTEAFF
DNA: TGTGCCAGCAGGGTAAACAGGGAAAGGACTGAAGCTTTCTTT

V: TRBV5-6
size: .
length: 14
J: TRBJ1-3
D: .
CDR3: CASSFTGPGNTIYF
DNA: TGTGCCAGCAGCTTTACAGGGCCAGGAAACACCATATATTTT

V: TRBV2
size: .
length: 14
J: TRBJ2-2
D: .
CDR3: CASSVLSGTGELFF
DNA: TGTGCCAGCTCCGTTCTGAGCGGCACCGGGGAGCTGTTTTTT

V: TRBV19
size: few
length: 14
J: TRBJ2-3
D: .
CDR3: CASSYRTSTDTQYF
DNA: TGTGCCAGTAGTTATAGGACTAGCACAGATACGCAGTATTTT